This T cell receptor (beta chain) was sequenced for a study of cytomegalovirus exposure and HLA in healthy donors. Study results and caveats: In an earlier analysis, in under 700 donors, most V segments appeared productive either ~87% or ~30% of the time. V- and J-gene trimming in TCR beta was tied to a missense DCLRE1C variant by an analysis performed later. HLA alleles were associated with 16,951 TCR beta sequences in a later analysis at 0.05 false discovery rate.

A note on this clone: Its specificity is unknown.

It was with 60 Vbeta and 13 Jbeta primers that the PCR ran. Method: immunoSEQ multiplex PCR; TCRdb's copy keeps in-frame clones and lacks some. This sample carries 70,000 to 95,000 clones, roughly 76% of them seen once, and the ten largest clones take under 2%. The V gene end was trimmed by 1 base and the J gene end by 0 bases; junction bases not matched to a gene: 5. Germline V lookup: CDR1 MNHEY, CDR2 SVGAGI. The CDR3 spans 16 residues. The source material was PBMCs. The TCR originated in a woman in her twenties or thirties in good health and CMV-seronegative. The chain combines TRBV6-5 with TRBJ2-7, with 8 bases fitting TRBD2. CDR3 DNA: TGTGCCAGCAGTTACTACACGGGGGGGGCCTCCTACGAGCAGTACTTC. The encoded protein is CASSYYTGGASYEQYF.